The TCR beta chain described here comes from a study of early T cells in non-severe SARS-CoV-2 infection. Across the whole study: Sequencing of unsorted whole blood was done on bulk RNA, leaving chains unpaired.

General study points: The study's VDJdb matching favored anti-spike CD8 responses and missed private and CD4 specificities.

CDR3 length: 14 amino acids. The germline V and J ends were trimmed by 7 bases and 5 bases, with 15 bases remaining between them. CDR1 and CDR2 (germline): SNHLY, FYNNEI. On this clonotype: Its antigen is undetermined.

The protocol attached unique molecular identifiers to individual cDNA molecules. TCRdb fed the 5' RACE reads into MiXCR, producing one record per CDR3 protein. This sample carries under 25,000 distinct CDR3 sequences, 4.7% of them seen once, and the ten largest clones take about 15%. Sequencing input: whole blood. J is TRBJ2-1 and V is TRBV2; D unclear. This TCR was sampled from an adult who was a healthcare worker with PCR-confirmed SARS-CoV-2 infection or an uninfected control (not recorded which). The CDR3 protein is CASKRSPLNNEQFF. DNA of the CDR3: TGTGCCAGCAAGAGAAGCCCCCTAAACAATGAGCAGTTCTTC.